Presented here are 23 T cell receptor beta chains from one specimen sequenced in a study of long-term antiretroviral therapy in people with HIV. The assay used was immunoSEQ (version v3.0), run at survey level. The method was immunoSEQ multiplex PCR; TCRdb's version includes in-frame clones alone and lacks a portion of them. The sample lists some 23,000 clones; under 80% were seen once. The specimen comprised unsorted PBMCs, sampled 1.1 years before starting antiretroviral therapy. These receptors were collected from a woman aged 40 to 50 with HIV.

This clone turned up a few times. The rearrangement links TRBV19 to TRBJ2-7; 7 bases agree with TRBD1. Per the germline V gene, CDR1 is LNHDA and CDR2 is SQIVND (reference sequence). CDR3 length equals 15 residues. Trimming removed 3 bases from V and 0 bases from J; junction bases left unmatched: 5. Here the CDR3 reads CASSIMTGSSYEQYF. CDR3 sequence (DNA): TGTGCCAGTAGTATTATGACAGGGAGCTCCTACGAGCAGTACTTC.

The chain uses TRBV6-5 and TRBJ1-1, with 10 bases aligning to TRBD1. This CDR3 comprises 16 residues. The J segment lost 1 base and the V segment lost 3 bases, leaving 5 bases of the junction unmatched. Germline CDR1 is MNHEY and CDR2 is SVGAGI. The CDR3 sequence: CASSYLTGGPNTEAFF. CDR3 coding DNA: TGTGCCAGCAGTTATTTGACAGGGGGCCCGAACACTGAAGCTTTCTTT.

This clone has just one count. The rearrangement links TRBV7-6 to TRBJ2-3; 10 bases are shared with TRBD2. Looked up from germline, CDR1 is SGHVS and CDR2 is FNYEAQ. V dropped 4 bases and J dropped 4; count of bases not matched to a gene: 5. CDR3 size: 15 residues. The CDR3 spells CASSYFSGGSDTQYF. The CDR3 DNA sequence: TGTGCCAGCAGCTACTTTAGCGGGGGGTCAGATACGCAGTATTTT.

The rearrangement links TRBV10-3 to TRBJ2-7; D gene ambiguous. CDR1 and CDR2 (germline): ENHRY, SYGVKD. Between the trimmed V and J ends, which lost 4 bases and 5 bases, there was a span of 6 bases. The CDR3 has 11 amino acids. CDR3 nucleotide sequence: TGTGCCATCAGTGGCCACGACGAGCAGTACTTC. Protein sequence: CAISGHDEQYF.

The table lists this clone with a few counts. The chain links TRBV18 to TRBJ1-2, with a tentative D call TRBD1 (5 bases). Germline assignment: CDR1 KGHSH and CDR2 LQKENI. V lost 1 base to trimming and J lost 3 bases, with 12 bases between them. The CDR3 has 15 amino acids. This chain's CDR3 is CASSPQQVVDYGYTF. CDR3 DNA: TGTGCCAGCTCACCACAACAGGTAGTTGACTATGGCTACACCTTC.

J is TRBJ2-5 and V is TRBV7-2; TRBD2 matches at 9 bases. Germline trimming cut 5 bases from V and 2 bases from J; bases unmatched to any gene: 3. There are 14 residues in the CDR3. Germline lookup yields CDR1 SGHTA and CDR2 FQGNSA. CDR3: CASSRTSVQETQYF. The CDR3 nucleotides are TGTGCCAGCAGCCGGACTAGCGTTCAAGAGACCCAGTACTTC.

The chain links TRBV11-1 to TRBJ2-3, with 7 positions matching TRBD1. The V gene's germline CDR1 is SGHAT and CDR2 FQDESV (reference sequence). The CDR3 has 15 residues. V lost 5 bases, J lost 1 base, and 6 bases stayed unmatched. DNA for the CDR3: TGTGCCAGCAGCCTGACAGGGATGGGCACAGATACGCAGTATTTT. Translated: CASSLTGMGTDTQYF.

The chain's CDR3 is CASSQDSYYEQYF. CDR3 sequence (DNA): TGCGCCAGCAGCCAAGACAGCTACTACGAGCAGTACTTC. The V and J genes are TRBV4-1 and TRBJ2-7; D ambiguous. Germline assignment: CDR1 MGHRA and CDR2 YSYEKL. Trimming shortened V by 0 bases and J by 3 bases, and 6 bases separated the two germline ends. The CDR3 runs 13 residues.

The V and J genes are TRBV4-1 and TRBJ2-7; 9 nucleotides agree with TRBD2. The V segment lost 3 bases and the J segment 1 base; nucleotides outside the gene matches: 7. CDR1 MGHRA and CDR2 YSYEKL come from the germline V gene. The CDR3 is made up of 16 amino acids. The CDR3 protein is CASSHLASGESYEQYF. Written as DNA, the CDR3 is TGCGCCAGCAGCCACCTCGCTAGCGGGGAATCCTACGAGCAGTACTTC.

The chain employs TRBV27 and TRBJ1-1; D unresolved. The germline V gene has CDR1 MNHEY and CDR2 SMNVEV (reference sequence). The CDR3 is 13 amino acids. Trimming pared 6 bases from V and 3 bases from J, leaving 11 bases between. In nucleotides, the CDR3 is TGTGCCAGCAGACCGCGGGTAGACACTGAAGCTTTCTTT. Protein product: CASRPRVDTEAFF.

The CDR3 DNA is TGTGCCAGCAGCCTGGACGGACAGGGGGCGCCCCTCCGGTTCTACAATGAGCAGTTCTTC. Translated, it gives CASSLDGQGAPLRFYNEQFF. The gene calls are TRBV27 and TRBJ2-1; 11 nucleotides match TRBD1. The CDR3 is 20 amino acids. CDR1 MNHEY and CDR2 SMNVEV come from the germline V gene (reference sequence). The ends lost 6 bases at V and 3 bases at J; junction bases unmatched: 19.

The chain couples TRBV10-1 to TRBJ2-1, with a weak D call TRBD1 (6 bases). The CDR3 extends over 12 amino acids. CDR1 and CDR2 from the germline V gene are WNHNN and SYGVQD (reference sequence). The V end was cut by 8 bases, the J end by 4 bases, with 9 bases between. The CDR3: CASPGQYNEQFF. CDR3 bases: TGCGCCAGCCCCGGACAGTACAATGAGCAGTTCTTC.

Within the sample, this clone is medium-sized. The rearrangement links TRBV4-1 to TRBJ1-1, with D possibly TRBD1 on 5 matching bases. V was shortened by 4 bases and J by 4 bases, with 13 bases between the two germline ends. The CDR3 runs 14 residues. Germline loops: CDR1 MGHRA, CDR2 YSYEKL. This chain's CDR3 is CASSPQGSSTEAFF. The CDR3 bases are TGCGCCAGCAGCCCGCAGGGTTCGAGCACTGAAGCTTTCTTT.

Only one count was recorded for this clone. This chain connects TRBV27 to TRBJ1-5; no definite D call. V lost 5 bases and J 0 bases, leaving 14 bases between the germline ends. CDR1 and CDR2 from the germline V gene are MNHEY and SMNVEV (reference sequence). The CDR3 is 16 amino acids. Here the CDR3 DNA reads TGTGCCAGCAGTCCCCTCAACATGAATAGCAATCAGCCCCAGCATTTT. Translation gives CASSPLNMNSNQPQHF.

The chain recombines TRBV4-2 with TRBJ2-1; TRBD2 aligns across 10 bases. Trimming at V came to 3 bases and at J to 9 bases, leaving 14 bases not matched to a gene. CDR3 length equals 17 residues. Germline lookup yields CDR1 LGHNA and CDR2 YNFKEQ. The CDR3 loop reads CASSHPSSGRARGEQFF. As DNA, the CDR3 is TGTGCCAGCAGCCACCCCTCAAGCGGGAGGGCCCGTGGTGAGCAGTTCTTC.

J is TRBJ1-5 and V is TRBV27, with 7 bases aligning to TRBD1. Germline V lookup: CDR1 MNHEY, CDR2 SMNVEV (reference sequence). This CDR3 is built from 13 residues. With V trimmed by 10 bases and J by 2 bases, 5 bases remained unmatched. CDR3 coding DNA: TGTGCCACAGGGGGGGGTCGCAATCAGCCCCAGCATTTT. Translation gives CATGGGRNQPQHF.

This clone has just one count. The chain couples TRBV12-5 to TRBJ2-7; 13 bases are shared with TRBD2. Germline CDR1 LGHNT, CDR2 FRNRAP. The CDR3 consists of 18 residues. Trimming took 6 bases from V and 3 from J; bases not matched to a gene: 14. The chain's CDR3 is CASGTPGLAGRPLYEQYF. CDR3 bases: TGTGCTAGTGGAACACCGGGACTAGCGGGAAGACCCCTCTACGAGCAGTACTTC.

The chain uses TRBV4-3 and TRBJ2-5; TRBD1 matches 7 bases. The CDR3 is 15 residues long. The V segment lost 0 bases and the J segment 5 bases; nucleotides outside the gene matches: 6. Germline CDR1 LGHNA, CDR2 YSLEER. CDR3 loop: CASSQDRGPRETQYF. CDR3 in DNA: TGCGCCAGCAGCCAAGATAGGGGGCCAAGGGAGACCCAGTACTTC.

The V call is TRBV11-2, the J call TRBJ2-3, with a tentative D call TRBD2 (6 bases). Trimming removed 5 bases at V and 8 bases at J, with 23 bases between. The CDR3 covers 16 residues. Germline assignment: CDR1 SGHAT and CDR2 FQNNGV. The CDR3 DNA follows: TGTGCCAGCAGCCTTACTAGACAGCGGTTGGGAGGTACGCAGTATTTT. Translating it yields CASSLTRQRLGGTQYF.

The V and J genes are TRBV11-3 and TRBJ2-5, with a tentative D call TRBD2 (6 bases). The germline V gene has CDR1 SGHNT and CDR2 YENEEA. Trimming took 8 bases from V and 5 from J, leaving 6 bases between them. The CDR3 runs 10 residues. The CDR3 is CASAGETQYF. CDR3 DNA: TGTGCCAGCGCGGGGGAGACCCAGTACTTC.

The chain employs TRBV7-9 and TRBJ2-7; no definite D call. This CDR3 contains 12 residues. Germline V gene data show CDR1 as SEHNR and CDR2 as FQNEAQ (reference sequence). Trimming pared 3 bases from V and 2 bases from J, leaving 5 bases between. CDR3 protein: CASSFPPYEQYF. CDR3 DNA: TGTGCCAGCAGCTTTCCACCCTACGAGCAGTACTTC.

The rearrangement joins TRBV2 to TRBJ1-1; D might be TRBD1 (5 bases). The CDR3 is 15 amino acids. V gave up 1 base and J gave up 0 bases, with 9 bases separating them. CDR1 is SNHLY, CDR2 FYNNEI, per germline. The CDR3 DNA sequence: TGTGCCAGCAGTGAAGGAGGGGCTATGAACACTGAAGCTTTCTTT. It yields the protein CASSEGGAMNTEAFF. The full variable domain, in which reference TRBV2 and TRBJ1-1 provide the parts outside the CDR3, is EPEVTQTPSHQVTQMGQEVILRCVPISNHLYFYWYRQILGQKVEFLVSFYNNEISEKSEIFDDQFSVERPDGSNFTLKIRSTKLEDSAMYFCASSEGGAMNTEAFFGQGTRLTVV.

A note on this clone: The germline gene is not matched at one end of the junction; a read error may be the cause. The CDR3 reads CASSLGGQGLQTAYEQYF. CDR3 nucleotide sequence: TGTGCCAGCAGTTTGGGGGGACAGGGACTCCAAACGGCCTACGAGCAGTACTTC. V is TRBV5-4 and J is TRBJ2-7; 9 bases map to TRBD1. The CDR3 has 18 amino acids. From germline, CDR1 is SGHNT and CDR2 YYREEE (reference sequence). The complete variable domain, with remaining parts taken from reference TRBV5-4 and TRBJ2-7, reads ETGVTQSPTHLIKTRGQQVTLRCSSQSGHNTVSWYQQALGQGPQFIFQYYREEENGRGNFPPRFSGLQFPNYSSELNVNALELDDSALYLCASSLGGQGLQTAYEQYFGPGTRLTVT.